This T cell receptor (beta chain) was captured in a study of tumor-infiltrating lymphocytes in primary liver carcinoma. From about 0.5 ug of total RNA, TCR beta-specific cDNA was reverse-transcribed using a constant-region primer. Sequencing libraries for TCR beta derived from three nested multiplex PCR rounds that used slightly modified ARM-PCR. The first two PCR rounds used TRBV1-TRBV30 primers with a Cbeta primer, nine to ten cycles each. In TCRdb, the multiplex PCR reads were re-called with MiXCR into one record per CDR3 protein. Found here are fewer than 250,000 distinct CDR3 sequences, around 60% of them singletons; the top ten hold roughly 6.8%. Extraction also yielded germline DNA, while blood RNA was obtained from unsorted whole blood. A note on this clonotype: Just one base apart from a much larger clone, this may be a read error.

Germline V lookup: CDR1 LGHNA, CDR2 YNFKEQ. CDR3 length: 18 residues. The V call is TRBV4-2, the J call TRBJ2-5, with 16 bases aligning to TRBD2. This sequence was found in a woman aged 60-75 years with primary liver carcinoma and hepatitis B virus infection. The sample consisted of peripheral blood. CDR3 nucleotides: TGTACCAGCAGCCAGGGACTAGCGGGAGGGACGGTTTGGGAGACCCAGTACTTC. This gives the protein CTSSQGLAGGTVWETQYF.